One TCR beta chain is described in this entry. Its target is unknown. CDR1 SQVTM and CDR2 ANQGSEA come from the germline V gene. The CDR3 has 12 residues. V was clipped by 6 bases and J by 4 bases, with 13 bases between them. The sample is drawn from a study of CD8+ T cells in alopecia areata. Across the whole study: Patients in the study were on tofacitinib for 6 to 18 months, then off it for 6 months.

RNA, once extracted, was reverse transcribed into cDNA for use as the sequencing template. Here immunoSEQ multiplex PCR was the method, and the copy in TCRdb shows in-frame clones only, minus some. The sample holds 200,000 to 250,000 clones, under 70% seen once. Study-wide results and limits: Scalp samples also yield sequences from resident alphabeta T cells of normal skin. Higher clonality and more expanded CD8+ clones appeared in lesional than normal scalp. One nonresponder makes the tie between baseline CD8+ expansion and response uncertain.

Regarding treatment: oral pan-JAK inhibitor, 5-10 mg twice daily. The sequencing here drew on CD4+ T cells sorted from blood, taken at week 4, from a patient treated with tofacitinib. The rearrangement uses TRBV29-1 and TRBJ2-7; D remains unclear. This clonotype was sampled from a human donor with alopecia areata. The CDR3 DNA reads TGCAGCGTGGAGACAAGTTATTACGAGCAGTACTTC. Its translation: CSVETSYYEQYF.